Listed below are T cell receptor beta chains from one sample, sequenced in a study of blood T cell repertoires in COVID-19. Data came from immunoSEQ multiplex PCR; TCRdb stores just in-frame clones and leaves some out. The sample records just under 75,000 clones, over 80% being singletons. Sequencing used peripheral blood. These receptors all stem from a man older than 75 with active or convalescent COVID-19. CDR3s include the opening cysteine and the closing phenylalanine or tryptophan. D genes are given only for firm matches.

J: TRBJ1-2; V: TRBV7-9; D: TRBD1; CDR3: CASSLTGGGYGYTF
J: TRBJ2-2; V: TRBV19; D: TRBD2; CDR3: CASSIDLLASGTTGELFF
J: TRBJ2-7; V: TRBV18; D: NA; CDR3: CASSPPPGVLVF
J: TRBJ1-4; V: TRBV5-1; D: TRBD1; CDR3: CASSLDRGSNEKLFF
J: TRBJ1-2; V: TRBV3-1/TRBV3-2; D: TRBD1; CDR3: CASSHHTGGGGYTF
J: TRBJ2-7; V: TRBV21-1; D: NA; CDR3: CASSTQGGRFPGEQYF
J: TRBJ2-7; V: TRBV11-2; D: NA; CDR3: CASSLGSSATYYEQYF
J: TRBJ2-7; V: TRBV5-1; D: NA; CDR3: CASSLGQYSYEQYF
J: TRBJ2-7; V: TRBV5-4; D: TRBD2; CDR3: CASSRRLAGRTYEQYF
J: TRBJ2-4; V: TRBV4-2; D: TRBD1; CDR3: CASSPTGTGTIQYF
J: TRBJ2-1; V: TRBV6-5; D: TRBD2; CDR3: CASTGGGWDEQFF
J: TRBJ2-7; V: TRBV5-4; D: TRBD2; CDR3: CASSLARLAGGEQYF
J: TRBJ1-4; V: TRBV5-1; D: NA; CDR3: CASSPAPTATNEKLFF
J: TRBJ1-2; V: TRBV20-1; D: TRBD1; CDR3: CSASRTGFNGYTF
J: TRBJ1-3; V: TRBV6-1; D: NA; CDR3: CASSEGGLAGNTIYF
J: TRBJ1-1; V: TRBV15; D: NA; CDR3: CATSRDRYTEAFF
J: TRBJ2-4; V: TRBV6-1; D: NA; CDR3: CASSEVVTAVNIQYF
J: TRBJ2-6; V: TRBV7-2; D: NA; CDR3: CASKPGLYSRSGANVLTF
J: TRBJ1-5; V: TRBV19; D: NA; CDR3: CASSFQVESAQPQHF
J: TRBJ1-1; V: TRBV5-6; D: NA; CDR3: CASSPIAMNTEAFF
J: TRBJ2-3; V: TRBV7-8; D: TRBD2; CDR3: CASSLVAGGIDTQYF
J: TRBJ1-1; V: TRBV18; D: NA; CDR3: CASSANRFTEAFF
J: TRBJ2-1; V: TRBV5-1; D: TRBD2; CDR3: CASSSASGVQLYNEQFF
J: TRBJ1-2; V: TRBV19; D: TRBD1; CDR3: CASSVSGTGFGYTF
J: TRBJ1-5; V: TRBV30; D: NA; CDR3: CAWSRDIGNQPQHF
J: TRBJ1-1; V: TRBV19; D: NA; CDR3: CASRTGGGRNTEAFF
J: TRBJ1-2; V: TRBV5-1; D: NA; CDR3: CASSLAGEAYGYTF
J: TRBJ2-1; V: TRBV5-8; D: TRBD1; CDR3: CASSNSGQGRGNEQFF
J: TRBJ1-5; V: TRBV3-1/TRBV3-2; D: TRBD1; CDR3: CASSQGTGFFSNQPQHF
J: TRBJ2-1; V: TRBV9; D: TRBD2; CDR3: CASSKGLAGSGPYNEQFF
J: TRBJ1-6; V: TRBV4-1; D: NA; CDR3: CASSQDRAGVGNSPLHF
J: TRBJ2-2; V: TRBV2; D: TRBD1; CDR3: CASRDRGYTGELFF
J: TRBJ1-1; V: TRBV27; D: NA; CDR3: CASRLFPRGNTEAFF
J: TRBJ2-7; V: TRBV6-6; D: TRBD2; CDR3: CASSGLAGVGEQYF
J: TRBJ2-7; V: TRBV6-2/TRBV6-3; D: NA; CDR3: CASSPGSRGYEQYF
J: TRBJ2-5; V: TRBV5-1; D: TRBD2; CDR3: CASSLGTSGKDYQETQYF
J: TRBJ1-5; V: TRBV6-2/TRBV6-3; D: TRBD1; CDR3: CASSFRDRGGQPQHF